This is a list of T cell receptor beta chains from one sample in a study of vaccination and CD4 T cells after COVID-19. TCRdb ran MiXCR on the PCR reads and lists one entry per CDR3 protein. The sample records tens of thousands of distinct CDR3 sequences, less than 45% being singletons. These receptors' targets are unknown. Source: CD4+ T cells from blood, cultured in vitro, taken about 7 months after SARS-CoV-2 vaccination. These receptors were taken from a human donor who had recovered from COVID-19. Both conserved end residues are part of each CDR3. The order of the fields is D gene, clone size, V gene, J gene, CDR3 protein, CDR3 DNA. A D gene is named only where the DNA matches it firmly. The listing skips clone size in some rows; elsewhere it reads once, few, many or a size class.

D gene: TRBD2
clone size: few
V gene: TRBV6-2/TRBV6-3
J gene: TRBJ2-7
CDR3 protein: CASSYETSGYEQYF
CDR3 DNA: TGTGCCAGCAGTTACGAGACTAGCGGGTACGAGCAGTACTTC

D gene: NA
clone size: few
V gene: TRBV2
J gene: TRBJ2-5
CDR3 protein: CASSLSETQYF
CDR3 DNA: TGTGCCAGCAGTCTGTCAGAGACCCAGTACTTC

D gene: TRBD1
clone size: few
V gene: TRBV15
J gene: TRBJ1-5
CDR3 protein: CATSRDSRQGVNQPQHF
CDR3 DNA: TGTGCCACCAGCAGAGATTCCAGACAGGGGGTAAATCAGCCCCAGCATTTT

D gene: NA
clone size: NA
V gene: TRBV2
J gene: TRBJ1-2
CDR3 protein: CASHPRTEANYGYTF
CDR3 DNA: TGTGCCAGCCATCCCCGGACAGAAGCTAACTATGGCTACACCTTC

D gene: TRBD2
clone size: NA
V gene: TRBV11-1
J gene: TRBJ2-3
CDR3 protein: CASSLGTSRSTDTQYF
CDR3 DNA: TGTGCCAGCAGCTTAGGGACTAGCAGGAGCACAGATACGCAGTATTTT

D gene: NA
clone size: NA
V gene: TRBV7-9
J gene: TRBJ1-3
CDR3 protein: CASSFVGNTIYF
CDR3 DNA: TGTGCCAGCAGCTTTGTAGGGAACACCATATATTTT

D gene: NA
clone size: NA
V gene: TRBV28
J gene: TRBJ1-2
CDR3 protein: CASSLVRGAWGYTF
CDR3 DNA: TGTGCCAGCAGTTTAGTGCGGGGGGCGTGGGGCTACACCTTC

D gene: TRBD1
clone size: NA
V gene: TRBV20-1
J gene: TRBJ1-1
CDR3 protein: CSAGQESNTEAFF
CDR3 DNA: TGCAGTGCCGGACAGGAATCGAACACTGAAGCTTTCTTT

D gene: NA
clone size: NA
V gene: TRBV5-1
J gene: TRBJ1-2
CDR3 protein: CASSFASADYGYTF
CDR3 DNA: TGCGCCAGCAGCTTCGCCTCAGCGGACTATGGCTACACCTTC

D gene: NA
clone size: NA
V gene: TRBV7-9
J gene: TRBJ2-2
CDR3 protein: CASSHTETGELFF
CDR3 DNA: TGTGCCAGCAGCCATACTGAAACCGGGGAGCTGTTTTTT

D gene: NA
clone size: few
V gene: TRBV7-3
J gene: TRBJ1-1
CDR3 protein: CASSSGNTGSEAFF
CDR3 DNA: TGTGCCAGCAGCTCCGGCAATACAGGATCTGAAGCTTTCTTT